Below are 9 T cell receptor beta chains sequenced from a single sample in a study of cytotoxic CD8 clonotypes in ibrutinib-treated CLL. The table came from immunoSEQ multiplex PCR; TCRdb's copy has only in-frame clones and leaves some out. The repertoire includes approximately 300,000 clones, roughly 80% of them detected once, and 5% to 7% sits in the top ten. The specimen was PBMCs, collected before ibrutinib treatment. The receptors were gathered from a human donor with chronic lymphocytic leukemia.

V is TRBV5-1 and J is TRBJ2-1; 13 bases align to TRBD2. V trimming: 4 bases; J trimming: 0 bases; junction bases outside the gene matches: 7. The CDR3 is made up of 18 amino acids. Germline V lookup: CDR1 SGHRS, CDR2 YFSETQ. The DNA of the CDR3 is TGCGCCAGCAGCGAAGGACTAGCGGGAGACTCCTCCTACAATGAGCAGTTCTTC. This translates into CASSEGLAGDSSYNEQFF.

The chain carries TRBV30 and TRBJ2-3; 7 positions agree with TRBD2. The V segment lost 4 bases and the J segment 4 bases; nucleotides outside the gene matches: 8. Germline values: CDR1 GTSNPN, CDR2 SVGIG (reference sequence). CDR3 length: 14 amino acids. The CDR3 spells CAWTRGSFADTQYF. As DNA, the CDR3 is TGTGCCTGGACGCGCGGGAGTTTTGCAGATACGCAGTATTTT.

The J gene is TRBJ2-7, the V gene TRBV7-2, with 10 nucleotides matching TRBD2. V lost 6 bases and J lost 4; bases outside the gene matches: 6. This CDR3 is built from 14 residues. Germline CDR1 is SGHTA and CDR2 is FQGNSA. As DNA, the CDR3 is TGTGCCAGCAGGTCCGGACTAGCGGATTACGAGCAGTACTTC. It codes for CASRSGLADYEQYF.

This chain links TRBV10-3 with TRBJ2-1, with 8 bases aligning to TRBD2. CDR3 size: 13 residues. The V and J ends lost 6 bases and 8 bases, in that order; junction bases with no gene match: 6. CDR1 and CDR2 (germline): ENHRY, SYGVKD. CDR3 in amino acids: CAIRPREVDEQFF. For the CDR3, the DNA is TGTGCCATCAGACCGCGGGAGGTAGATGAGCAGTTCTTC.

The V call is TRBV7-9, the J call TRBJ2-5; D uncertain. The CDR3 spans 18 residues. Looked up from germline, CDR1 is SEHNR and CDR2 is FQNEAQ (reference sequence). Trimming took 5 bases from V and 2 from J, leaving 24 bases between them. The CDR3 DNA is TGTGCCAGCAGCCTAAGACTCGGTTCATTTGTCGATCAAGAGACCCAGTACTTC. Translation: CASSLRLGSFVDQETQYF.

The rearrangement links TRBV5-4 to TRBJ1-2, with D possibly being TRBD1 (6 bases). Germline CDR1 and CDR2: SGHNT and YYREEE (reference sequence). Trimming took off 4 bases at V and 0 bases at J, with 13 bases between the two ends. This CDR3 comprises 15 residues. CDR3 nucleotide sequence: TGTGCCAGCAGCCTCGGACAGTGGACTAACTATGGCTACACCTTC. This codes for CASSLGQWTNYGYTF.

This clone was observed a few times. This chain links TRBV6-5 with TRBJ2-7, with 7 bases aligning to TRBD1. The V segment lost 5 bases and the J segment 2 bases; nucleotides outside the gene matches: 6. There are 14 residues in the CDR3. Germline V CDR1 and CDR2: MNHEY, SVGAGI. CDR3 amino acids: CASSRDREAYEQYF. CDR3 sequence (DNA): TGTGCCAGCAGTAGGGACAGAGAGGCCTACGAGCAGTACTTC.

This clone was seen only once. The gene calls are TRBV15 and TRBJ1-2, with D perhaps TRBD1 (5 bases). The V gene's germline CDR1 is LNHNV and CDR2 YYDKDF (reference sequence). Trimming removed 4 bases at V and 1 base at J, with 7 bases between. The CDR3 loop spans 13 amino acids. CDR3 residues: CATSIQVNYGYTF. CDR3 nucleotide sequence: TGTGCCACCAGCATACAGGTTAACTATGGCTACACCTTC.

This clone was counted between two and nine times. The rearrangement uses TRBV5-1 and TRBJ2-1; D ambiguous. The CDR3 is 12 amino acids. Germline V CDR1 and CDR2: SGHRS, YFSETQ. Trimming removed 0 bases from V and 7 bases from J, with 5 bases in between. The CDR3 region has the DNA TGCGCCAGCAGCTTGGCCGGGAATGAGCAGTTCTTC. This gives the protein CASSLAGNEQFF. The entire variable domain, with the rest obtained from reference TRBV5-1 and TRBJ2-1, is as follows: KAGVTQTPRYLIKTRGQQVTLSCSPISGHRSVSWYQQTPGQGLQFLFEYFSETQRNKGNFPGRFSGRQFSNSRSEMNVSTLELGDSALYLCASSLAGNEQFFGPGTRLTVL.